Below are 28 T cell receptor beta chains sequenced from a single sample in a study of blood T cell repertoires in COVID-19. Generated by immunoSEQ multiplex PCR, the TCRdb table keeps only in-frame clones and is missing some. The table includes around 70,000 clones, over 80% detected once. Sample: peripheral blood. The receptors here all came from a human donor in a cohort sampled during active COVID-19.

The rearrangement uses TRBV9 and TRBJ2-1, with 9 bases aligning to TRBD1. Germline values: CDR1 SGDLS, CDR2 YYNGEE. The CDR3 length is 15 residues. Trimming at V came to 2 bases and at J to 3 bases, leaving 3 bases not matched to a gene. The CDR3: CASSVRDRVYNEQFF. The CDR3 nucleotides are TGTGCCAGCAGCGTCCGGGACAGGGTCTACAATGAGCAGTTCTTC.

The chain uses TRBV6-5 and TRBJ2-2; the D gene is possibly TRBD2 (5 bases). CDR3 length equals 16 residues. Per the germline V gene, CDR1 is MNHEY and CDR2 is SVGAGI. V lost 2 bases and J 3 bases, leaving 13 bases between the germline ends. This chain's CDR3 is CASSYPGNVDTGELFF. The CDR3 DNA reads TGTGCCAGCAGTTACCCGGGGAATGTAGACACCGGGGAGCTGTTTTTT.

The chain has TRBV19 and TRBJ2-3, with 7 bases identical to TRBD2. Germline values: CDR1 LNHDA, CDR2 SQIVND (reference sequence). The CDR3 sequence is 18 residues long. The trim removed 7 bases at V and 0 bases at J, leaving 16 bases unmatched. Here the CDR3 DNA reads TGTGCCAGTACCCCCGGGTGGGCGGCGGGGGTAAGCACAGATACGCAGTATTTT. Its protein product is CASTPGWAAGVSTDTQYF.

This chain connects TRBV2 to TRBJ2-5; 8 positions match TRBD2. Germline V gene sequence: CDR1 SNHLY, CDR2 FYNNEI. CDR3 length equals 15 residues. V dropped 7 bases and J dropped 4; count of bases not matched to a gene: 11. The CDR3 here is CASTPRAGGGETQYF. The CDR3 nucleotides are TGTGCCAGCACTCCCAGGGCGGGGGGCGGAGAGACCCAGTACTTC.

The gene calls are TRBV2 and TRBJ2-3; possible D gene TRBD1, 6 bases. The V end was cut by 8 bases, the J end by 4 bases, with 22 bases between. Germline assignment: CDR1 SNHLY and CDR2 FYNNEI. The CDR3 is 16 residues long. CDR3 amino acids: CASRRRVGPGADTQYF. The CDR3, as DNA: TGTGCCAGCCGGAGAAGGGTGGGGCCAGGGGCAGATACGCAGTATTTT.

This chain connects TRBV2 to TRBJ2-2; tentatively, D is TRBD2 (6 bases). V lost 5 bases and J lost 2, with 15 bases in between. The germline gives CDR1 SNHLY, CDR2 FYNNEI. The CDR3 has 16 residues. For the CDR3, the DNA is TGTGCCAGCAGTCCGGACCGACTAGAAAACACCGGGGAGCTGTTTTTT. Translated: CASSPDRLENTGELFF.

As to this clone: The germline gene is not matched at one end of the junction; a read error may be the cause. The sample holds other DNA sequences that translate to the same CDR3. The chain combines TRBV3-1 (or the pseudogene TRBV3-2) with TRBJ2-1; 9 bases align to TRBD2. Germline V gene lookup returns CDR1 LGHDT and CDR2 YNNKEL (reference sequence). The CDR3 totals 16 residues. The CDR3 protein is CASSRQAGGLRDEQFF. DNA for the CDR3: TGTGCCAGCAGCCGGCAAGCGGGGGGTCTTAGGGATGAGCAATTCTTC.

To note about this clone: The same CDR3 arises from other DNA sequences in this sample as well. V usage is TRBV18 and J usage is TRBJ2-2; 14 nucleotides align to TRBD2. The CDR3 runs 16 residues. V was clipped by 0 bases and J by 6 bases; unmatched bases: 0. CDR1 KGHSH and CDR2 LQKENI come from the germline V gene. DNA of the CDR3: TGTGCCAGCTCACCACCGGGACTAGCGGGGGCCGGGGAGCTGTTTTTT. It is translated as CASSPPGLAGAGELFF.

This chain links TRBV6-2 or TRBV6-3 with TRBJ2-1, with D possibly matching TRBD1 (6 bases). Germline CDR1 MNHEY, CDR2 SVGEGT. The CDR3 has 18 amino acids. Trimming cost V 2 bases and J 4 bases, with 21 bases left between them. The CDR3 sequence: CASSYLAIAGVRYNEQFF. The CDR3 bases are TGTGCCAGCAGTTACCTTGCGATAGCAGGGGTCAGGTACAATGAGCAGTTCTTC.

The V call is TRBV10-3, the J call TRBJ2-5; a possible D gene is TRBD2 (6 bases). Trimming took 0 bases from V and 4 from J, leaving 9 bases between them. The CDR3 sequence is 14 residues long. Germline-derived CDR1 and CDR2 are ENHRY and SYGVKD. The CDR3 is CAISESKEGETQYF. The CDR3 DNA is TGTGCCATCAGTGAGTCAAAGGAGGGAGAGACCCAGTACTTC.

The chain's CDR3 is CASSRVGGLYGYTF. CDR3 nucleotides: TGTGCCAGCAGTCGAGTGGGGGGGCTCTATGGCTACACCTTC. The chain employs TRBV6-5 and TRBJ1-2, with D perhaps TRBD1 (6 bases). This CDR3 comprises 14 residues. The V and J ends lost 5 bases and 4 bases respectively, with 14 bases between them. Per germline, CDR1 MNHEY and CDR2 SVGAGI.

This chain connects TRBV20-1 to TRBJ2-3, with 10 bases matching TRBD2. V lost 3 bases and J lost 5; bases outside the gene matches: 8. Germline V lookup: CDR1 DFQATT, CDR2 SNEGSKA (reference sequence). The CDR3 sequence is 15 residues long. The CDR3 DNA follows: TGCAGTGCTAGTCACCTAGCGGGAGCCGAAGATACGCAGTATTTT. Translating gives CSASHLAGAEDTQYF.

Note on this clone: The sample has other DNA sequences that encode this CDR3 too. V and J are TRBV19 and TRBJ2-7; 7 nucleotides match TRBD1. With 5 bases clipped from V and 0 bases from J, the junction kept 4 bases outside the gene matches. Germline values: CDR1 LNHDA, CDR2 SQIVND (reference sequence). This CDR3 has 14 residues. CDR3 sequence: CASSRQGISYEQYF. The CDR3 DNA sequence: TGTGCCAGTAGTCGACAGGGCATCTCCTACGAGCAGTACTTC.

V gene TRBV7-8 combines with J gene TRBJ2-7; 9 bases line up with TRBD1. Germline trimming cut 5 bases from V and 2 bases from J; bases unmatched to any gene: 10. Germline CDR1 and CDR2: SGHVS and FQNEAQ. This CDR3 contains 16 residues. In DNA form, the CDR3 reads TGTGCCAGCAGCCCATACCGGGACAGGGCACCCTACGAGCAGTACTTC. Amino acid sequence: CASSPYRDRAPYEQYF.

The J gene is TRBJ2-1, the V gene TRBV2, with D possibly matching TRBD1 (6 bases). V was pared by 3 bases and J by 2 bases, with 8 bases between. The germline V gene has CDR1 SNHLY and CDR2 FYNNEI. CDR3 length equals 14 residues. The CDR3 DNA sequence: TGTGCCAGCAGTGATGGGGGCCCCTACAATGAGCAGTTCTTC. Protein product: CASSDGGPYNEQFF.

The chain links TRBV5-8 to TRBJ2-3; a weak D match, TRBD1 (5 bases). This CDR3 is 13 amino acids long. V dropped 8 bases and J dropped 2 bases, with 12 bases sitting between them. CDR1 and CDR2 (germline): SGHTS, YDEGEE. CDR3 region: CASAGRHTDTQYF. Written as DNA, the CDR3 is TGTGCCAGTGCAGGGCGTCACACAGATACGCAGTATTTT.

The CDR3 sequence: CASSHKSVETQYF. As DNA, the CDR3 is TGTGCCAGCAGCCATAAATCGGTCGAGACCCAGTACTTC. This sequence joins TRBV3-1 (or the pseudogene TRBV3-2) and TRBJ2-5; D is undetermined. CDR3 size: 13 residues. The V gene's germline CDR1 is LGHDT and CDR2 YNNKEL (reference sequence). V dropped 3 bases and J dropped 5 bases, with 10 bases sitting between them.

CDR3 nucleotide sequence: TGTGCCAGCAGTTTATTCAGAATGGGCAGCTCAAGGGAAAAACTGTTTTTT. It yields the protein CASSLFRMGSSREKLFF. The J gene is TRBJ1-4, the V gene TRBV28; D unclear. Deletions cut 1 base from V and 8 bases from J, with 20 bases between. The CDR3 consists of 17 residues. CDR1 is MDHEN and CDR2 is SYDVKM in the germline V gene.

The CDR3 DNA sequence: TGCGCCAGCAGTCACGTGCCAGGGGGCGATGTAGGCTACACCTTC. Amino acid sequence: CASSHVPGGDVGYTF. The genes are TRBV23-1 and TRBJ1-2, with 8 bases aligning to TRBD1. TRBV23-1 is noted as an ORF with a role that remains uncertain. Losses at the gene ends were 3 bases for V and 8 bases for J; bases not matched to a gene: 11. The CDR3 loop spans 15 amino acids.

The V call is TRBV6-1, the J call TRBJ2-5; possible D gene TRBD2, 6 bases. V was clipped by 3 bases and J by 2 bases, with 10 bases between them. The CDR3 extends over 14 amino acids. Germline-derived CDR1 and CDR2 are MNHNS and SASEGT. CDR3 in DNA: TGTGCCAGCAGTGATACCGGGACTCAAGAGACCCAGTACTTC. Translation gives CASSDTGTQETQYF.

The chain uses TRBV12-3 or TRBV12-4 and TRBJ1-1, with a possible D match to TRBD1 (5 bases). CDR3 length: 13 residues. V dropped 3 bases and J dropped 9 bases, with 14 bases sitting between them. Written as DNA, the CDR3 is TGTGCCAGCAGTTTCCTGACAGCCCCTAAAGCTTTCTTT. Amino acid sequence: CASSFLTAPKAFF.

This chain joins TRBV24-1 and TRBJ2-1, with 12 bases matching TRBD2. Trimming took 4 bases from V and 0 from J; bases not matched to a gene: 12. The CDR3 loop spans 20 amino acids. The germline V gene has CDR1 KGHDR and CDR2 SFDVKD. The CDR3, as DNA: TGTGCCACCAGTGAAAAAAGGACTAGCGGGGACCTCAGCTCCTACAATGAGCAGTTCTTC. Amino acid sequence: CATSEKRTSGDLSSYNEQFF.

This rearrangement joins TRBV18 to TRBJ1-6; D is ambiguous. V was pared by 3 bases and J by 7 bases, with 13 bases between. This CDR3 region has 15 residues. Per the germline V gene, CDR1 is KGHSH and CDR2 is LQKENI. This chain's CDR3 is CASSPQQPENSPLHF. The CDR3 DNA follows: TGTGCCAGCTCACCCCAACAGCCCGAAAATTCACCCCTCCACTTT. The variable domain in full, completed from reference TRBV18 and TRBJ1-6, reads NAGVMQNPRHLVRRRGQEARLRCSPMKGHSHVYWYRQLPEEGLKFMVYLQKENIIDESGMPKERFSAEFPKEGPSILRIQQVVRGDSAAYFCASSPQQPENSPLHFGNGTRLTVT.

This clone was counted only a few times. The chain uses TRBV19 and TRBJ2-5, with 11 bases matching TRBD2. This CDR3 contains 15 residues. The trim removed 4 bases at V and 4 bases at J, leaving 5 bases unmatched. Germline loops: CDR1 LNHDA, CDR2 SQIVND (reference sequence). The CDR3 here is CASSTGSGRGETQYF. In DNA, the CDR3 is TGTGCCAGTAGTACGGGTAGCGGGAGGGGAGAGACCCAGTACTTC.

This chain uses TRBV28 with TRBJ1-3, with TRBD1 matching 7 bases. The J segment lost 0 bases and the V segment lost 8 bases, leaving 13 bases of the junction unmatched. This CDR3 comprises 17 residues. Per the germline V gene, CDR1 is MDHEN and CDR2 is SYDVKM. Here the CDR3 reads CASFRDRATVSGNTIYF. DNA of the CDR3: TGTGCCAGCTTTCGGGACAGAGCTACCGTCTCTGGAAACACCATATATTTT.

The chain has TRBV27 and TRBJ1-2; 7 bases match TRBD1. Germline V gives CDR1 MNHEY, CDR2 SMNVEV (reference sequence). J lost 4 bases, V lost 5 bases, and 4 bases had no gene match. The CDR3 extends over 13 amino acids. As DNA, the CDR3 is TGTGCCAGCAGTGACAGGGCAAGCTATGGCTACACCTTC. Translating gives CASSDRASYGYTF.

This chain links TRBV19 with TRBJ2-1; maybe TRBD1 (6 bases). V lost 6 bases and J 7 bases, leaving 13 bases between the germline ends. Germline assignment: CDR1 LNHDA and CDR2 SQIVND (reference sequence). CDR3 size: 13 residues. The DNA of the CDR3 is TGTGCCAGTAGCGGGACATCCGGTAATGAGCAGTTCTTC. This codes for CASSGTSGNEQFF. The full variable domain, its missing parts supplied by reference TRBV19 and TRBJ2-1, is DGGITQSPKYLFRKEGQNVTLSCEQNLNHDAMYWYRQDPGQGLRLIYYSQIVNDFQKGDIAEGYSVSREKKESFPLTVTSAQKNPTAFYLCASSGTSGNEQFFGPGTRLTVL.

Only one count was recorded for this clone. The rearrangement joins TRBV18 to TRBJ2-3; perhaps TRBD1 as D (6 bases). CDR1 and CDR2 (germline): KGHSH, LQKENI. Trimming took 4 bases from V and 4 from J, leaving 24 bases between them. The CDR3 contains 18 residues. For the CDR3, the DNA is TGTGCCAGCTCACTGAACCGAGTAGGGGGTTTGGGAGCAGATACGCAGTATTTT. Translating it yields CASSLNRVGGLGADTQYF.